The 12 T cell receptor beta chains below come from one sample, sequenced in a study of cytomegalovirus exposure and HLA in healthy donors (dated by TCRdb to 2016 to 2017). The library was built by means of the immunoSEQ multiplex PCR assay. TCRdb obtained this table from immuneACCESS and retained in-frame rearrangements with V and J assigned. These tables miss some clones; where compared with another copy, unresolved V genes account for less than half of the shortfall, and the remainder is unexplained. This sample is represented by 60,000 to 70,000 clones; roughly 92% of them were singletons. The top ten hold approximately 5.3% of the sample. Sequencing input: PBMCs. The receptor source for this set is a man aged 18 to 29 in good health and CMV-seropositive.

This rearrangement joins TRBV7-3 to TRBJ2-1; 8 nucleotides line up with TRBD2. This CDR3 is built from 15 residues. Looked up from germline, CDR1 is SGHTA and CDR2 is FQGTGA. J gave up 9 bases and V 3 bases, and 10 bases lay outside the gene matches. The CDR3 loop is CASSFFSGSMSEQFF. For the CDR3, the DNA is TGTGCCAGCAGCTTCTTCAGCGGGAGTATGAGTGAGCAGTTCTTC.

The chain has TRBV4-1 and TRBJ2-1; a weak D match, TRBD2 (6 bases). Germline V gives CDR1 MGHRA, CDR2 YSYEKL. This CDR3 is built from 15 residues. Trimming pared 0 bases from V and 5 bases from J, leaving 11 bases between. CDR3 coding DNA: TGCGCCAGCAGCCAAGAGGTAGCGGCAAACAATGAGCAGTTCTTC. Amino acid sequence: CASSQEVAANNEQFF.

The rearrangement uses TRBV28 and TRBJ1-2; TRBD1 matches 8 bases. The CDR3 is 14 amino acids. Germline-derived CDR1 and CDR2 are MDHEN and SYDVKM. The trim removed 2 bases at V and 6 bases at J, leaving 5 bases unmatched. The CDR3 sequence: CASSLGQGAHGYTF. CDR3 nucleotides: TGTGCCAGCAGTTTAGGGCAGGGGGCTCATGGCTACACCTTC.

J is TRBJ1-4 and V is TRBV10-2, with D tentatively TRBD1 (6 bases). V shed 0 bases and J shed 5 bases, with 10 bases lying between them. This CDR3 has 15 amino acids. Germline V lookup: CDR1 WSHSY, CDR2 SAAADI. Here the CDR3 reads CASSESTGYNEKLFF. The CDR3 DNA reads TGCGCCAGCAGTGAGTCGACAGGCTACAATGAAAAACTGTTTTTT.

The CDR3, as DNA: TGCGCCAGCAGTTGGTCGACTAGCGGGAGTTACGAGCAGTACTTC. This gives the protein CASSWSTSGSYEQYF. V usage is TRBV5-1 and J usage is TRBJ2-7; the match to TRBD2 covers 12 bases. V shed 5 bases and J 4 bases; nucleotides not matched to a gene: 7. This CDR3 spans 15 amino acids. Germline V gene sequence: CDR1 SGHRS, CDR2 YFSETQ.

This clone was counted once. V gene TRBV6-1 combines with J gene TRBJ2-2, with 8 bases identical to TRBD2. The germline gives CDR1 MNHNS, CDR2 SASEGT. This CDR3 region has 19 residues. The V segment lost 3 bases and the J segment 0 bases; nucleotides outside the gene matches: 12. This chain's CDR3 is CASSDFISSGYANTGELFF. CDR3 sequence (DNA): TGTGCCAGCAGTGATTTTATTTCTAGCGGGTATGCGAACACCGGGGAGCTGTTTTTT.

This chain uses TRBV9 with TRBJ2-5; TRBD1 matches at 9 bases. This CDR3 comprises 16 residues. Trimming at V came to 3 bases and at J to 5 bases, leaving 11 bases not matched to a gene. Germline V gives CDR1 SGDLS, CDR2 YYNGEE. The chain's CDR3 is CASSAILQGAAETQYF. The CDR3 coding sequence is TGTGCCAGCAGCGCCATACTACAGGGGGCGGCGGAGACCCAGTACTTC.

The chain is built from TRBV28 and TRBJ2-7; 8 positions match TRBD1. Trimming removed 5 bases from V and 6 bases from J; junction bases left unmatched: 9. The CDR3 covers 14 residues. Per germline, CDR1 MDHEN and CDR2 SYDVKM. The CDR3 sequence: CASSHGMTGVEQYF. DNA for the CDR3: TGTGCCAGCAGTCACGGGATGACAGGGGTCGAGCAGTACTTC.

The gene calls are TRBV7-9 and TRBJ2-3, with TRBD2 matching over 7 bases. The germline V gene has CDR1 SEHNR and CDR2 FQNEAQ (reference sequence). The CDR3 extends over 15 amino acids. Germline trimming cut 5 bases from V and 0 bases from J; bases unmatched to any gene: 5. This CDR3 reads CASSPNSGSTDTQYF. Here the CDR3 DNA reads TGTGCCAGCAGCCCAAATAGCGGGAGCACAGATACGCAGTATTTT.

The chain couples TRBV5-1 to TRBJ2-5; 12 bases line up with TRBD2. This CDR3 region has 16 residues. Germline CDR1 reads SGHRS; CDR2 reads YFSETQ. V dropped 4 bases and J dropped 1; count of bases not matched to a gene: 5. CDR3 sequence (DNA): TGCGCCAGCAGCATCGGACTAGCGGGATTCCAAGAGACCCAGTACTTC. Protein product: CASSIGLAGFQETQYF. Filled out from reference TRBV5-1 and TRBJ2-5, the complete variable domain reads KAGVTQTPRYLIKTRGQQVTLSCSPISGHRSVSWYQQTPGQGLQFLFEYFSETQRNKGNFPGRFSGRQFSNSRSEMNVSTLELGDSALYLCASSIGLAGFQETQYFGPGTRLLVL.

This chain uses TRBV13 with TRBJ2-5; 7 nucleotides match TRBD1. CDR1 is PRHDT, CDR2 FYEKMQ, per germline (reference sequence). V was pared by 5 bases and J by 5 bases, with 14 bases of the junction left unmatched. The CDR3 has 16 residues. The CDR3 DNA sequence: TGTGCCAGCAGCCTTCTCACGACAGGGATTGGGGAGACCCAGTACTTC. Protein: CASSLLTTGIGETQYF.

CDR3: CASNGLAGVNEQFF. The CDR3 DNA reads TGTGCCAGCAACGGACTAGCGGGAGTCAATGAGCAGTTCTTC. V gene TRBV6-6 combines with J gene TRBJ2-1, with TRBD2 matching 13 bases. J lost 6 bases, V lost 7 bases, and 3 bases had no gene match. CDR3 size: 14 residues. Looked up from germline, CDR1 is MNHNY and CDR2 is SVGAGI (reference sequence).